The entry below gives a single T cell receptor (beta chain) sequence along with its context. The antigen it recognizes is unknown. Per-base quality was not reported, and no clone a single base away is much larger than it. The meaning of the sample's treatment or condition label: live attenuated yellow fever vaccine strain. A standard Ficoll-Paque protocol was used to isolate PBMCs from peripheral blood. Dynabeads CD4 and CD8 positive selection kits were used to isolate CD4 and CD8 T-cell fractions. TriZol was used to extract RNA from bulk PBMCs, from CD4 and CD8 fractions, and from dextramer-positive and dextramer-negative fractions. V drops 0 bases and J drops 0 bases, leaving 6 bases in between. Per the germline V gene, MNHEY is the CDR1 and SVGAGI is the CDR2. There are 15 amino acids in the CDR3, from cysteine to phenylalanine inclusive. The entry retains the CDR3 DNA only, 45 bases that are in frame from base 1.

This entry is derived from a study of T cells after yellow fever vaccination (dated by TCRdb to between 2018 and 2021). Notes on the research overall: The SMART-Seq v4 Ultra Low Input RNA kit was used to prepare libraries from fractions with low cell numbers. Bulk TCR alpha and beta repertoires were sequenced longitudinally to track T-cell clones before and after primary and booster YFV17D yellow fever vaccination. Two healthy male donors, one aged 18 to 30 and one aged 30 to 40 years, made up the cohort. Bulk PBMC replicates and cell subsets were isolated from blood drawn at multiple timepoints before and after both primary and secondary immunization.

Synthesis of TCR cDNA relied on 5'RACE template switching, a step that introduced a universal primer site along with unique molecular identifiers. Priming for cDNA synthesis came from both the TCR alpha and TCR beta constant segments. Library amplification used two PCR steps, and the second PCR step added sample barcodes and sequencing adapters. Libraries were sequenced on Illumina HiSeq 2500 (2x100 bp) or NovaSeq (2x150 bp). Per the original workflow: MIGEC handled demultiplexing of reads and collapsing into UMI consensus sequences, while MiXCR performed V(D)J alignment. Vaccine-responding clonotypes were identified with edgeR using replicate PBMC samples, with FDR below 0.01 and a log2 fold change above 5 up to day 15 being required. Each bulk clonotype was labeled CD4 or CD8 based on which sequenced repertoire, CD4 or CD8, contained the clonotype at higher abundance. TCRdb trimmed public reads at Q25 via fastp, called clones via MiXCR and kept in-frame beta chains. Under each unique CDR3 protein, matching rows form one entry showing the most common genes and DNA. Here the V and J calls rest on TCRdb's processing, not on the authors' analysis. Counted in this sample were 150,000 to 200,000 distinct CDR3 sequences; roughly 6.4% of them appeared once. The top ten hold less than 3% of the sample.

The study at large found these results: A small fraction of clonotypes showed up in both the CD4 and CD8 compartments, probably as a result of convergent recombination. Compared with the primary T-cell response, the secondary T-cell response was faster but weaker, reaching its peak on day 5 rather than on day 15. After the booster, most of the clones that had expanded following primary vaccination were detected again (almost 98% of CD4 and around 90% of CD8), which suggests that memory was broadly maintained. The study included only two donors, which limits how far the findings can be generalized. FACS-sorted repertoires could contain abundant contaminating clonotypes from the bulk population, so computational filtering was required.

The chain was built from TRBV6-5 and TRBJ1-3; no confident D gene assignment can be made. The receptor's source is a man aged 18 to 30 who received the YFV17D yellow fever vaccine. This material consisted of CD4+ T cells sorted from PBMCs, taken on the day of the first yellow fever vaccination. The CDR3 loop reads CASSYSGNSGNTIYF. The DNA reads as follows: TGTGCCAGCAGTTACTCGGGGAACTCTGGAAACACCATATATTTT.